These T cell receptor beta chains were read from a single sample in a study of tumour-infiltrating T cells in Burkitt lymphoma. Only in-frame clones appear in the TCRdb table, and some are missing; sequencing was by immunoSEQ multiplex PCR. The repertoire includes some 1,400 clones, about an eighth of them detected once, and around 18% sits in the top ten. The sample taken for sequencing was tumor tissue. These TCRs come from a human donor with Burkitt lymphoma. CDR3s include the opening cysteine and the closing phenylalanine or tryptophan. Clone size is shown for a subset of rows, as once, few, many or a class of expanded clone.

v_gene: TRBV29-1
abundance: few
CDR3aa: CSVEGTATNGYTF

v_gene: TRBV5-4
abundance: -
CDR3aa: CASSGLQETQYF

v_gene: TRBV18
abundance: few
CDR3aa: CASSPGDTQYF

v_gene: TRBV7-2
abundance: -
CDR3aa: CASKKGTGAGLEAFF

v_gene: TRBV30
abundance: few
CDR3aa: CAWSVNLNYGYTF

v_gene: TRBV4-3
abundance: -
CDR3aa: CASSQDSYAGFNYGYTF

v_gene: TRBV18
abundance: large
CDR3aa: CASSEVGYSYNEQFF

v_gene: TRBV5-5
abundance: few
CDR3aa: CASSLKRGEGTDGYTF

v_gene: TRBV28
abundance: -
CDR3aa: CASSLAAGLFTEAFF

v_gene: TRBV10-2
abundance: few
CDR3aa: CASSEFLDTQYF

v_gene: TRBV5-1
abundance: -
CDR3aa: CASSLLGQVTGELFF

v_gene: TRBV5-4
abundance: -
CDR3aa: CASSSRQENTGELFF

v_gene: TRBV25-1
abundance: few
CDR3aa: CASSDWNRNYGYTF

v_gene: TRBV11-1
abundance: few
CDR3aa: CASSGSPDRVEVDIQYF

v_gene: TRBV20-1
abundance: -
CDR3aa: CSALGQVEAFF

v_gene: TRBV11-2
abundance: few
CDR3aa: CASSLDRGQPQHF

v_gene: TRBV28
abundance: -
CDR3aa: CASKKTGGNSPLHF

v_gene: TRBV7-2
abundance: -
CDR3aa: CASSPSQGPQETQYF

v_gene: TRBV2
abundance: -
CDR3aa: CASSYTDTQYF

v_gene: TRBV9
abundance: few
CDR3aa: CASSATLAGAYNEQFF

v_gene: TRBV5-6
abundance: -
CDR3aa: CASSLRLVGTGKNIQYF

v_gene: TRBV18
abundance: few
CDR3aa: CASSLGLAVYNEQFF

v_gene: TRBV10-3
abundance: few
CDR3aa: CAIRDRDGYGYTF

v_gene: TRBV25-1
abundance: -
CDR3aa: CASSDVGGPHEKLFF

v_gene: TRBV6-5
abundance: few
CDR3aa: CASSYTSNQPQHF

v_gene: TRBV6-1
abundance: -
CDR3aa: CASSEDSFNYGYTF

v_gene: TRBV6-1
abundance: -
CDR3aa: CVSSPRGQGAYGYTF

v_gene: TRBV9
abundance: few
CDR3aa: CASSVGTGNTIYF

v_gene: TRBV28
abundance: -
CDR3aa: CASSFSGAATNEKLFF

v_gene: TRBV7-2
abundance: -
CDR3aa: CASRYTGELFF

v_gene: TRBV7-8
abundance: large
CDR3aa: CASSLVRVLNTEAFF

v_gene: TRBV7-9
abundance: -
CDR3aa: CASSLSPGQTNTGELFF

v_gene: TRBV7-9
abundance: -
CDR3aa: CASSAQGARETQYF

v_gene: TRBV18
abundance: few
CDR3aa: CASSPPETGARGTQYF

v_gene: TRBV18
abundance: -
CDR3aa: CASSPSRDQNEQFF

v_gene: TRBV4-3
abundance: -
CDR3aa: CASSQGLARSGGTDTQYF

v_gene: TRBV12-2
abundance: few
CDR3aa: CASRRQGNADTQYF

v_gene: TRBV2
abundance: -
CDR3aa: CASSENAAALYGYTF

v_gene: TRBV4-2
abundance: -
CDR3aa: CASSPRASGSTDTQYF

v_gene: TRBV27
abundance: few
CDR3aa: CASIPLVGLNQPQHF

v_gene: TRBV11-2
abundance: -
CDR3aa: CASSLMTSGGLPGFF

v_gene: TRBV9
abundance: -
CDR3aa: CASSYGLSPDTQYF

v_gene: TRBV19
abundance: -
CDR3aa: CASSIPLQRVGAGGGKNIQYF

v_gene: TRBV7-2
abundance: -
CDR3aa: CASSLSSGYGNAAFF

v_gene: TRBV5-1
abundance: -
CDR3aa: CASSWGQGAPSGNTIYF

v_gene: TRBV7-2
abundance: few
CDR3aa: CASSPRTGDGYTF

v_gene: TRBV7-8
abundance: -
CDR3aa: CASSQGPRTVTSTDTQYF

v_gene: TRBV7-9
abundance: -
CDR3aa: CASSSSTGGLEAFF

v_gene: TRBV19
abundance: -
CDR3aa: CASRSGAKNIQYF

v_gene: TRBV7-8
abundance: few
CDR3aa: CASSSYQANTGELFF

v_gene: TRBV18
abundance: few
CDR3aa: CASSPGVDTQYF

v_gene: TRBV7-9
abundance: few
CDR3aa: CASSSRETSGVGELFF

v_gene: TRBV11-2
abundance: few
CDR3aa: CASSLALHAFF

v_gene: TRBV5-8
abundance: -
CDR3aa: CASSEGQGESNEQFF

v_gene: TRBV27
abundance: -
CDR3aa: CASSLSNDVGVWTDTQYF

v_gene: TRBV19
abundance: few
CDR3aa: CVISSGGEKETQYF